The clone carrying this T cell receptor beta chain was recorded once. V lost 1 base to trimming and J lost 1 base, with 8 bases between them. Per germline, CDR1 LNHNV and CDR2 YYDKDF (reference sequence). This CDR3 contains 14 residues. The data originate from a study of blood T cell repertoires in COVID-19. Whole-study context: The United States, Italy and Spain were the sources of the acute and convalescent COVID-19 samples.

Profiling relied on immunoSEQ multiplex PCR, and the TCRdb table lists in-frame clones only, not all of them. The table shows 150,000 or so clones, with around 89% occurring only once. The sample taken for sequencing was peripheral blood. The chain combines TRBV15 with TRBJ2-7; tentative D call: TRBD1 (5 bases). This receptor was taken from a man aged 55 to 70 with COVID-19, enrolled during active disease. For the CDR3, the DNA is TGTGCCACCAGCAGAGGGGGCCCGTCCTACGAGCAGTACTTC. It encodes CATSRGGPSYEQYF.